The TCR beta chain under discussion was sequenced for a study of T cells in localized non-small cell lung cancer. Profiling relied on immunoSEQ multiplex PCR, and the TCRdb table lists in-frame clones only, not all of them. This sample has 4,000 to 4,500 clones, with more than 35% found just once. Details on this clone: Its antigen is unknown.

The CDR3 has 14 amino acids. V was cut by 7 bases and J by 2 bases, with 11 bases left in between. Germline CDR1 MDHEN, CDR2 SYDVKM. The study, taken as a whole, reports: A single tumor region was sequenced, leaving heterogeneity possible. Uninvolved adjacent lung showed peak T cell clonality, exceeding tumor. Overall survival was longer when the density of T cells in the blood was higher. Adjacent lung held a median roughly 50 of the top 100 tumor clones.

The chain couples TRBV28 to TRBJ2-2; D unclear. This TCR derives from a woman aged 40-75 years with stage I lung adenocarcinoma. The material sequenced was lung tumor tissue, taken before any cancer treatment. The CDR3: CASIRGPNTGELFF. In DNA form, the CDR3 reads TGTGCCAGCATCCGCGGCCCCAACACCGGGGAGCTGTTTTTT.